The rows below give T cell receptor beta chains drawn from one sample of a study of PD-1 blockade in classical Hodgkin lymphoma. TCRdb's copy holds only in-frame clones and misses some; the assay was immunoSEQ multiplex PCR. The sample yields around 6,000 clones, around half seen once. The sequencing used CD8+ T cells from blood, collected at baseline. The receptors stem from a human donor with classical Hodgkin lymphoma. Both conserved end residues are part of each CDR3. A D gene is named only where the DNA matches it firmly. For some rows the clone size is stated as once, few or many, or as a class when expanded; others skip it.

size	V	J	D	DNA	CDR3
-	TRBV15	TRBJ2-3	TRBD2	TGTGCCACCAGCACTAGCGGGAGGGATACGCAGTATTTT	CATSTSGRDTQYF
medium-sized	TRBV15	TRBJ2-2	-	TGTGCCACCAGCAGGACAGACAACACCGGGGAGCTGTTTTTT	CATSRTDNTGELFF
large	TRBV5-6	TRBJ2-1	TRBD2	TGTGCCAGCAGCTTATGGACTAGCAATGAGCAGTTCTTC	CASSLWTSNEQFF
few	TRBV9	TRBJ1-1	-	TGTGCCAGCAGCGCCACCCAGGGGAGTAACACTGAAGCTTTCTTT	CASSATQGSNTEAFF
few	TRBV7-9	TRBJ1-6	TRBD1	TGTGCCAGCAGCTCCCGGACAGGAATAGGTTCACCCCTCCACTTT	CASSSRTGIGSPLHF
-	TRBV4-1	TRBJ1-6	-	TGCGCCAGCAGCCATAGCCCCACAGGGAATTCACCCCTCCACTTT	CASSHSPTGNSPLHF
few	TRBV2	TRBJ2-3	-	TGTGCCAGCACTGGGGGCACAGATACGCAGTATTTT	CASTGGTDTQYF
-	TRBV7-9	TRBJ1-1	TRBD1	TGTGCCAGCAGCAACCGGGACAGACTGAACACTGAAGCTTTCTTT	CASSNRDRLNTEAFF
-	TRBV27	TRBJ2-6	TRBD2	TGTGCCAGCAGTTGGGGACTAGCGGGGTTCTCTGGGGCCAACGTCCTGACTTTC	CASSWGLAGFSGANVLTF
-	TRBV27	TRBJ1-2	-	TGTGCCAGCAGTCAGGGCCCGTACTATGGCTACACCTTC	CASSQGPYYGYTF
few	TRBV7-6	TRBJ2-7	TRBD1	TGTGCCAGCAGCTTAGATGGTGGGACAGGACTCTACGAGCAGTACTTC	CASSLDGGTGLYEQYF
few	TRBV4-2	TRBJ2-1	TRBD2	TGTGCCAGCAGCGACGGGACTAGCGGCGATGAGCAGTTCTTC	CASSDGTSGDEQFF
-	TRBV6-1	TRBJ2-7	-	TGTGCCAGCAGTGAAACCGGCTACTACGAGCAGTACTTC	CASSETGYYEQYF
-	TRBV6-6	TRBJ2-7	TRBD2	TGTGCCAGCTCCTGGCTAGCGGGCCTCTCCTACGAGCAGTACTTC	CASSWLAGLSYEQYF
medium-sized	TRBV28	TRBJ2-7	-	TGTGCCAGCAGTTTGGTAGGGCCTGGATCAAACGAGCAGTACTTC	CASSLVGPGSNEQYF
once	TRBV11-2	TRBJ2-7	-	TGTGCCAGCAGACTAGGAGACTACGAGCAGTACTTC	CASRLGDYEQYF
-	TRBV11-2	TRBJ2-2	TRBD1	TGTGCCAGCAGCTCGGGACAGGGACCTTGGGGGGAGCTGTTTTTT	CASSSGQGPWGELFF
-	TRBV7-1	TRBJ2-1	-	TGTGCCAGCAGCTTGGATGGGACCAACAATGAGCAGTTCTTC	CASSLDGTNNEQFF
medium-sized	TRBV18	TRBJ1-6	TRBD1	TGTGCCAGCTCACCAGACGAGACAGGGAAGTCACCCCTCCACTTT	CASSPDETGKSPLHF
few	TRBV27	TRBJ2-3	TRBD2	TGTGCCAGCAGTTTCGGCGGGGGGTCAGATACGCAGTATTTT	CASSFGGGSDTQYF
-	TRBV4-1	TRBJ2-1	TRBD2	TGCGCCAGCAGCCACTTGCTAGCGGCAGGCTATGAGCAGTTCTTC	CASSHLLAAGYEQFF
-	TRBV11-2	TRBJ2-7	TRBD2	TGTGCCAGCAGTCCCGAGAGCGGGAAAGGCGAGCAGTACTTC	CASSPESGKGEQYF
-	TRBV6-5	TRBJ1-2	TRBD1	TGTGCCAGCAGCCTCACAGGGGGCGGGTATGGCTACACCTTC	CASSLTGGGYGYTF
-	TRBV4-1	TRBJ2-2	-	TGCGCCAGCAGCCAAGGAGGCAGGGACAGGGAGCTGTTTTTT	CASSQGGRDRELFF
-	TRBV7-9	TRBJ2-7	-	TGTGCCAGCAGCTCGGAGGGAGGGGGCTACGAGCAGTACTTC	CASSSEGGGYEQYF
-	TRBV15	TRBJ2-1	-	TGTGCCACAGGGGAAAAAACGTACAATGAGCAGTTCTTC	CATGEKTYNEQFF
-	TRBV5-6	TRBJ1-5	TRBD1	TGTGCCAGCAGCTTCGGCGCAGGGGGCGTTCAGCCCCAGCATTTT	CASSFGAGGVQPQHF
-	TRBV21-1	TRBJ2-7	-	TGTGCCAGCAGCACAAAAGGGGGGGTTCGTCAAGGATACGAGCAGTACTTC	CASSTKGGVRQGYEQYF
once	TRBV6-5	TRBJ1-1	-	TGTGCCAGCAGTTACTCACTTCGTGGGTTCCTCACTGAAGCTTTCTTT	CASSYSLRGFLTEAFF
few	TRBV4-1	TRBJ2-1	TRBD2	TGCGCCAGCAGCCAAGCAAGACTAGCCCTAGTCTACAATGAGCAGTTCTTC	CASSQARLALVYNEQFF
once	TRBV5-1	TRBJ1-1	-	TGCGCCAGCAGCTACACAGGAGGCACTGAAGCTTTCTTT	CASSYTGGTEAFF
few	TRBV7-6	TRBJ2-7	-	TGTGCCAGCAGCTTAGCGCGAGGTTTTCAGGTTCCCTACGAGCAGTACTTC	CASSLARGFQVPYEQYF
-	TRBV5-1	TRBJ1-1	TRBD1	TGCGCCAGCAGCTGGACAGGGTCATGGACTGAAGCTTTCTTT	CASSWTGSWTEAFF
-	TRBV2	TRBJ1-5	-	TGTGCCAGCAGTGAGGGGGAGGGGAGCAATCAGCCCCAGCATTTT	CASSEGEGSNQPQHF
-	TRBV4-2	TRBJ1-2	-	TGTGCCAGCAGCCACAAGGGGCAAGTGGGGCAGGGTGATGGCTACACCTTC	CASSHKGQVGQGDGYTF
-	TRBV29-1	TRBJ2-2	-	TGCAGCGTTGACTTCGAGGGTACCGGGGAGCTGTTTTTT	CSVDFEGTGELFF
-	TRBV5-4	TRBJ2-7	-	TGTGCCAGCAGCTTGGAGGCAGGGAACGAGCAGTACTTC	CASSLEAGNEQYF
-	TRBV7-8	TRBJ2-7	-	TGTGCCAGCAGCTTAGCGGGCAGCTCCTACGAGCAGTACTTC	CASSLAGSSYEQYF